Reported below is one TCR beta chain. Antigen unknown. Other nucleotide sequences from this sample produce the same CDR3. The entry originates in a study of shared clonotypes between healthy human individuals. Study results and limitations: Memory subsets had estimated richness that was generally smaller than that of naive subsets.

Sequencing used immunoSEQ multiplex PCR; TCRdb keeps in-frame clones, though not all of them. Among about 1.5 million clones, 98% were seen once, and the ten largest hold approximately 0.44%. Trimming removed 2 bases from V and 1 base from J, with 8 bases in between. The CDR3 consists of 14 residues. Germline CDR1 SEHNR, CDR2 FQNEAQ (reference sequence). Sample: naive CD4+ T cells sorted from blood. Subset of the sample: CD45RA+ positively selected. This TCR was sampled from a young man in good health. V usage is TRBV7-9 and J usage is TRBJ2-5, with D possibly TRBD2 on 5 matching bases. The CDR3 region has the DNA TGTGCCAGCAGCTTACTGGCGGGCCAAGAGACCCAGTACTTC. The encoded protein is CASSLLAGQETQYF.